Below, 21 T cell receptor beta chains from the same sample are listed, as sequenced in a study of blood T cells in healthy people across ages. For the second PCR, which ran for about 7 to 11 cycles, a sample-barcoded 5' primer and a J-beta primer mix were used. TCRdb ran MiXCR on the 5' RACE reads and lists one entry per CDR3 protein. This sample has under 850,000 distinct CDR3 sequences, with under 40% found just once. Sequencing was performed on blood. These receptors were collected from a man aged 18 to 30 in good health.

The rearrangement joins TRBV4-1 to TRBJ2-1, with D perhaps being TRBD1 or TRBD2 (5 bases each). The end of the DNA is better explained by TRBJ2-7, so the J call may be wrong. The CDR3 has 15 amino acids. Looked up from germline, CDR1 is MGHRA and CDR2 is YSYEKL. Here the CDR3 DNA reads TGCGCCAGCAGCCAAGACCGGGACCCCTACAATGAGCAGTACTTC. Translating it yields CASSQDRDPYNEQYF.

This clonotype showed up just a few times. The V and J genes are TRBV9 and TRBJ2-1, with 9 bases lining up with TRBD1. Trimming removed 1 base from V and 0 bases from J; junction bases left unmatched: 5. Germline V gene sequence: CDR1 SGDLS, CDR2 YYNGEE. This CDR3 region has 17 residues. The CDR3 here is CASSVSGTGSSYNEQFF. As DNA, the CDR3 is TGTGCCAGCAGCGTATCAGGGACAGGGAGCTCCTACAATGAGCAGTTCTTC.

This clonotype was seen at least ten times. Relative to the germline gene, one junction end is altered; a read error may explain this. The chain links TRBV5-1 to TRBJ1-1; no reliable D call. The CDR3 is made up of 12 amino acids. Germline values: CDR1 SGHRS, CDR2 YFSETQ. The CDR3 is CASSSRNTEAFF. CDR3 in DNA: TGTGCCAGCAGTTCCAGGAACACTGAAGCTTTCTTT.

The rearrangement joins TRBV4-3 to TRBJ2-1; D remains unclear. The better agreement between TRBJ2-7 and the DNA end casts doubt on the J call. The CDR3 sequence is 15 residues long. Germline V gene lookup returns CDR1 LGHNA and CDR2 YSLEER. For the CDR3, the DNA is TGCGCCAGCAGCCAAGTTGACGGGCCCGGATATGAGCAGTACTTC. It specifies CASSQVDGPGYEQYF.

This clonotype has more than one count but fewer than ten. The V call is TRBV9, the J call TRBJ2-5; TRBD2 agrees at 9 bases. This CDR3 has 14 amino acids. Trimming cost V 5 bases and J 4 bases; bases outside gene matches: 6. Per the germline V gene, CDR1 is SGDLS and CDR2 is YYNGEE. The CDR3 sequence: CASSDGGRGETQYF. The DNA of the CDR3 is TGTGCCAGCAGTGATGGCGGGAGGGGAGAGACCCAGTACTTC. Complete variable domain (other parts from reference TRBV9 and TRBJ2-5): DSGVTQTPKHLITATGQRVTLRCSPRSGDLSVYWYQQSLDQGLQFLIQYYNGEERAKGNILERFSAQQFPDLHSELNLSSLELGDSALYFCASSDGGRGETQYFGPGTRLLVL.

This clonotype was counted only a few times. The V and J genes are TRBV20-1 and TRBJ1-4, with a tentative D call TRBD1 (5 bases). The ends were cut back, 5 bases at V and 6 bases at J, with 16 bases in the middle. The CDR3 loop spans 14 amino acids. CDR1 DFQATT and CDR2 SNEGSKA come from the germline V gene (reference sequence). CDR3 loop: CSAYRQPPYEKLFF. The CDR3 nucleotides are TGCAGTGCTTACCGACAGCCACCGTATGAAAAACTGTTTTTT.

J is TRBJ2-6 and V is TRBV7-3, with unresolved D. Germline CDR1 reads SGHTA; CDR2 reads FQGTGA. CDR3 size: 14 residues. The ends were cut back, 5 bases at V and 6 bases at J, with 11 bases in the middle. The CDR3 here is CASSQTGEANVLTF. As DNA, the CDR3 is TGTGCCAGCAGCCAGACGGGCGAGGCCAACGTCCTGACTTTC.

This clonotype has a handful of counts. The CDR3 DNA sequence: TGCAGTGCTAGGGGGGGACAGGGCACCGTCTACACCTTC. Encoded protein: CSARGGQGTVYTF. The chain carries TRBV20-1 and TRBJ1-2; 9 positions agree with TRBD1. V was clipped by 3 bases and J by 10 bases; unmatched bases: 9. The CDR3 extends over 13 amino acids. Germline CDR1 is DFQATT and CDR2 is SNEGSKA (reference sequence).

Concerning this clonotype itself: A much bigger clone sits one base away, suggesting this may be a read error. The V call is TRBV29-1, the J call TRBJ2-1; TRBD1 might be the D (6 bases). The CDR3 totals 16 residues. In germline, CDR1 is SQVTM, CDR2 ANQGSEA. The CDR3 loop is CSVVFVQGRSYKEQFF. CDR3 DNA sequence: TGCAGCGTTGTATTTGTGCAGGGGAGATCCTACAAGGAGCAGTTCTTC.

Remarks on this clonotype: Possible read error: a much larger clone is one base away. The CDR3 loop reads CACSGNSGGPSSYNEQFF. The CDR3 DNA follows: TGTGCCTGCAGTGGTAATAGCGGGGGCCCTAGCTCCTACAATGAGCAGTTCTTC. The genes are TRBV25-1 and TRBJ2-1; 9 bases fit TRBD2. Germline V gives CDR1 MGHDK, CDR2 SYGVNS. This CDR3 contains 18 residues.

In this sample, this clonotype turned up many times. The CDR3 reads CASSLHATADTQYF. The CDR3 bases are TGTGCCAGCAGCTTACACGCCACGGCAGATACGCAGTATTTT. V and J are TRBV7-2 and TRBJ2-3; D ambiguous. The germline V and J ends were trimmed by 2 bases and 4 bases, with 10 bases remaining between them. This CDR3 comprises 14 residues. CDR1 is SGHTA, CDR2 FQGNSA, per germline.

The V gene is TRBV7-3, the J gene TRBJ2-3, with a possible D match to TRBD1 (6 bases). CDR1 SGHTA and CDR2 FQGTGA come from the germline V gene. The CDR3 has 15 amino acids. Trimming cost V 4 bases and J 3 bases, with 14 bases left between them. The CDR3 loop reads CASSYRGTLTDTQYF. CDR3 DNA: TGTGCCAGCAGCTATAGGGGGACCCTTACAGATACGCAGTATTTT.

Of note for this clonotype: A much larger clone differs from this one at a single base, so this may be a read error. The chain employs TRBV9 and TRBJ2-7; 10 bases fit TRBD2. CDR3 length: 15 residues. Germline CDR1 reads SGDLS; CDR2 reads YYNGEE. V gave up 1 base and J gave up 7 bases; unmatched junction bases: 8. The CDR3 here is CASSVFPSGGNEQYF. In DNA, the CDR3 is TGTGCCAGCAGCGTATTCCCTAGCGGGGGCAATGAGCAGTACTTC.

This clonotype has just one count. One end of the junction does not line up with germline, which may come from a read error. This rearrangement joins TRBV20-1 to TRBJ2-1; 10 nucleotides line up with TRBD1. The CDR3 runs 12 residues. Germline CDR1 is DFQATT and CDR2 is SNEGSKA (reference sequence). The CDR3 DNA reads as TGCGGTGCTGGACAGGGGGGAAATGAGCAGTTCTTT. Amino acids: CGAGQGGNEQFF.

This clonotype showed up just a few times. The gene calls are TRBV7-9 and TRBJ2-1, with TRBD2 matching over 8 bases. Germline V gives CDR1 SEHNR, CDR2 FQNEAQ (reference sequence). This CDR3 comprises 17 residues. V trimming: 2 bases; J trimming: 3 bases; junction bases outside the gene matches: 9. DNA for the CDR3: TGTGCCAGCAGCTTAATGGGGTATAGCGGGGTCTACAATGAGCAGTTCTTC. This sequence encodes CASSLMGYSGVYNEQFF.

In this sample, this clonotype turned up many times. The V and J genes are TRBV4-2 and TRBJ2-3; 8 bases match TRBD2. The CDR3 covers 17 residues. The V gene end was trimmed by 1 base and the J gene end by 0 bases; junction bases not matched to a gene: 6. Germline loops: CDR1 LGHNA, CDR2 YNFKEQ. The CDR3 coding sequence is TGTGCCAGCAGCCAAGTGGGTAGCGGGGCCAGCACAGATACGCAGTATTTT. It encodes CASSQVGSGASTDTQYF.

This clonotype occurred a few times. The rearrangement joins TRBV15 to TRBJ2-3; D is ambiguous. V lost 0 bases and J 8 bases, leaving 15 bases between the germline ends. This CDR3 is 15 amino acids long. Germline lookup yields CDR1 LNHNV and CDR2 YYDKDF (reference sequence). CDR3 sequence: CATSRDRAGPGTQYF. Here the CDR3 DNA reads TGTGCCACCAGCAGAGATCGGGCAGGCCCGGGTACGCAGTATTTT. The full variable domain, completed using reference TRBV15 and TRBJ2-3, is DAMVIQNPRYQVTQFGKPVTLSCSQTLNHNVMYWYQQKSSQAPKLLFHYYDKDFNNEADTPDNFQSRRPNTSFCFLDIRSPGLGDTAMYLCATSRDRAGPGTQYFGPGTRLTVL.

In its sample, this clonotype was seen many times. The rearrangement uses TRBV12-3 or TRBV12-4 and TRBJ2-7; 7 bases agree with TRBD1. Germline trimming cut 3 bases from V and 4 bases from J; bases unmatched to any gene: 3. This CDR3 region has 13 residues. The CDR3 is CASSFRQGYEQYF. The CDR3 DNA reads TGTGCCAGCAGTTTCCGACAGGGATACGAGCAGTACTTC.

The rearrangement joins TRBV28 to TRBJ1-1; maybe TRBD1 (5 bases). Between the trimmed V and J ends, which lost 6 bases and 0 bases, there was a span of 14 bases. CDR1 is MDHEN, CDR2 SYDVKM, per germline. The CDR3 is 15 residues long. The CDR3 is CASSAGREVNTEAFF. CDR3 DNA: TGTGCCAGCAGCGCAGGGAGGGAAGTGAACACTGAAGCTTTCTTT.

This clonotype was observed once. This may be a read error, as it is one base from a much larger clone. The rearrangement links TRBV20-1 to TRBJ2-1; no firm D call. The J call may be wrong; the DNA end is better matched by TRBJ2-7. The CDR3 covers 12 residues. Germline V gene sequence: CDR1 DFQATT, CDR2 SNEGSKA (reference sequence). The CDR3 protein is CSVGTSYNEQYF. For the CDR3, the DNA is TGCAGTGTCGGTACCTCCTACAATGAGCAGTACTTC.

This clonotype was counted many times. This CDR3 is CSARSLTSGIPGSHNEQFF. CDR3 in DNA: TGCAGTGCTAGATCATTGACTAGCGGGATCCCCGGGTCACACAATGAGCAGTTCTTC. This chain joins TRBV20-1 and TRBJ2-1; TRBD2 matches at 11 bases. This CDR3 spans 19 amino acids. V lost 2 bases and J lost 5; bases outside the gene matches: 17. Germline V gene data show CDR1 as DFQATT and CDR2 as SNEGSKA (reference sequence).